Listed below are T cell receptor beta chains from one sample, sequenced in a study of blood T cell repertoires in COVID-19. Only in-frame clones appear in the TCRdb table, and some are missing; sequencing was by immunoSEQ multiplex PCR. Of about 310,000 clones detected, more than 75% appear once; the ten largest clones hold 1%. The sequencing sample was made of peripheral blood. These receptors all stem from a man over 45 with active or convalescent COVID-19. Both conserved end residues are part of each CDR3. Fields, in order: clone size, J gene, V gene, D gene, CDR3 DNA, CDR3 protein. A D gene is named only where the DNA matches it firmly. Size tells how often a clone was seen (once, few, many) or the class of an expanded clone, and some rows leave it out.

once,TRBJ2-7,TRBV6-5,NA,TGTGCCAGCAGTTACGAAGGGGCAGGCGAGCAGTACTTC,CASSYEGAGEQYF
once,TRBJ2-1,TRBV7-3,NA,TGTGCCAGCAGCTTAAGAAGGGGCTCTGACAATGAGCAGTTCTTC,CASSLRRGSDNEQFF
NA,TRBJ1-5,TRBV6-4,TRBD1,TGTGCCACCTCGACAGGGCCGGATCAGCCCCAGCATTTT,CATSTGPDQPQHF
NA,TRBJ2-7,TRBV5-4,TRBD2,TGTGCCAGCAGCCCACTACCCTCCGGGACTAGCGGGACCCGACGCGAGCAGTACTTC,CASSPLPSGTSGTRREQYF
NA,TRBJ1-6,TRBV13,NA,TGTGCCAGCAGCTCCGGAGGTAATTCACCCCTCCACTTT,CASSSGGNSPLHF
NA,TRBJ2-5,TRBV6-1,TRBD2,TGTGCCAGCAGTGAGGAAGGGCTAGCGGGGGCCAGAGGGACCCAGTACTTC,CASSEEGLAGARGTQYF
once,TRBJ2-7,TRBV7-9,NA,TGTGCCAGCAGCCCCCTCGGACTGGCGGAGGAGCAGTACTTC,CASSPLGLAEEQYF
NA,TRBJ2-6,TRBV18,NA,TGTGCCAGCTCACCATTGCCGGGGACAGGGGCCAACGTCCTGACTTTC,CASSPLPGTGANVLTF
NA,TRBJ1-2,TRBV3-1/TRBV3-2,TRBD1,TGTGCCAGCAACGACAGGGAAGGGGGTTATGGCTACACCTTC,CASNDREGGYGYTF
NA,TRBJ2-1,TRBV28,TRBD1,TGTGCCAGCAGCCGCAAGGGACAGGATTACAATGAGCAGTTCTTC,CASSRKGQDYNEQFF
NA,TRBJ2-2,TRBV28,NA,TGTGCCAGCAGTTTGGGGCCCTTGAACACCGGGGAGCTGTTTTTT,CASSLGPLNTGELFF
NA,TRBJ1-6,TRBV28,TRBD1,TGTGCCAGCAGCCCCTCCCTGACAGGGGTTTCACCCCTCCACTTT,CASSPSLTGVSPLHF
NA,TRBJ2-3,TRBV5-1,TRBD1,TGCGCCAGCAGTCCGTCGCTGGACAGGAGCACAGATACGCAGTATTTT,CASSPSLDRSTDTQYF
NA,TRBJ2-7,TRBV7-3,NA,TGTGCCAGCAGCTTACACGAGGCAGGGCCTCAGTACTTC,CASSLHEAGPQYF
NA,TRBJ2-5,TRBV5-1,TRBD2,TGCGCCAGCAGCGGGACTATACAAGAGACCCAGTACTTC,CASSGTIQETQYF
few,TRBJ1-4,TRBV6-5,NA,TGTGCCAGCAGTCCGAGACAGGCCCCGATCAGCAAACTGTTTTTT,CASSPRQAPISKLFF
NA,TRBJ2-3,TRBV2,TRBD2,TGTGCCAGCAGGAGTGGCCGGGGGAGGGCAGATACGCAGTATTTT,CASRSGRGRADTQYF
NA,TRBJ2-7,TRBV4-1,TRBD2,TGCGCCAGCAGCCACAACGGACCGGGACTAGCGGGAGGGCACAAGAACGAGCAGTACTTC,CASSHNGPGLAGGHKNEQYF
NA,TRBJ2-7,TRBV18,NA,TGTGCCAGCTCACCACAAAAAAGAGGGCCCTACGAGCAGTACTTC,CASSPQKRGPYEQYF
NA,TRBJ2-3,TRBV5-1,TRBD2,TGCGCCAGCAGCTGGGGACTAGCGGAGAGCACAGATACGCAGTATTTT,CASSWGLAESTDTQYF
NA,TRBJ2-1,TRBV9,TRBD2,TGTGCCAGCAGCGTAGTAGCGGGAGGCCTTGAGCAGTTCTTC,CASSVVAGGLEQFF
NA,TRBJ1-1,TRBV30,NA,TGTGCCTGGAGTGTTACGCAGGGGACTGAAGCTTTCTTT,CAWSVTQGTEAFF
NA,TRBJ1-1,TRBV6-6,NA,TGTGCCAGCAGTTTGGGGGGAGACGCGGCTTTCTTT,CASSLGGDAAFF
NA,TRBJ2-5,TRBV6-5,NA,TGTGCCAGCAGTTACTCTATCTTGATCAGCCAAGAGACCCAGTACTTC,CASSYSILISQETQYF
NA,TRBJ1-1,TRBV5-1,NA,TGCGCCAGCAGCACCGGGAAGAACACTGAAGCTTTCTTT,CASSTGKNTEAFF
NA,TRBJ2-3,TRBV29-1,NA,TGCAGCGTTGGAACAGGGACAGATACGCAGTATTTT,CSVGTGTDTQYF
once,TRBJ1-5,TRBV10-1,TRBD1,TGCGCCAGCAGTGAGTCACCCTCTGGGTTTGACAGGGGGCCTGGTAGCAATCAGCCCCAGCATTTT,CASSESPSGFDRGPGSNQPQHF
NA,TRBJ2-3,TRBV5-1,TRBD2,TGCGCCAGCAGCGATGCGGGGGGGCTCACAGATACGCAGTATTTT,CASSDAGGLTDTQYF
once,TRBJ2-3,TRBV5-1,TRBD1,TGCGCCAGCAGCCGTTCAACAGGGGGCATTGATACGCAGTATTTT,CASSRSTGGIDTQYF
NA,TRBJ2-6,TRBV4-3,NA,TGCGCCAGCAGCCAACAGGCCCCTGGGGCCAACGTCCTGACTTTC,CASSQQAPGANVLTF
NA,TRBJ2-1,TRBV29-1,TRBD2,TGCAGCCTTAGCGGGCCCTCCTACAATGAGCAGTTCTTC,CSLSGPSYNEQFF
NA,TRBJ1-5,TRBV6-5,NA,TGTGCCAGCAGTTACTCGACGGACACTAATCAGCCCCAGCATTTT,CASSYSTDTNQPQHF
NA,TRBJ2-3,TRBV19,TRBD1,TGTGCCAGTAGCGACAGGGGTTTTGCAGATACGCAGTATTTT,CASSDRGFADTQYF
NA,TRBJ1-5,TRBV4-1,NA,TGCGCCAGCAGCCCTGGGCCGCTTAGCAATCAGCCCCAGCATTTT,CASSPGPLSNQPQHF
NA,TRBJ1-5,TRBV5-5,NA,TGTGCCAGCAGCCAACGGCAGTTGCAGGGCTATCAGCCCCAGCATTTT,CASSQRQLQGYQPQHF
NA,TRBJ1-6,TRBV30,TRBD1,TGTGCCTGGAGTGTACACAGGGGTGCCCTGCCCTGGGGTTCACCCCTCCACTTT,CAWSVHRGALPWGSPLHF
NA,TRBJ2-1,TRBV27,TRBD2,TGTGCCAGCAGTTCAATAGCGGGAGGGTTCAATGAGCAGTTCTTC,CASSSIAGGFNEQFF
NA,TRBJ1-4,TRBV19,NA,TGTGCCAGTTCTCGAACCCTAGACCCCCCGTTGGCAGACGAAAAACTGTTTTTT,CASSRTLDPPLADEKLFF